One T cell receptor (beta chain) is described in this entry. The antigen remains unidentified. Unrecorded immune exposure was likely among donors, who were nominally healthy when sampled. These data are taken from a study of cytomegalovirus exposure and HLA in healthy donors. The study, taken as a whole, reports: Per a prior analysis, the majority of TCR beta V segments were productive roughly 87% or roughly 30% of the time. The investigators catalogued under 200 TCR beta chains as cytomegalovirus-associated.

Trimming stripped 1 base from V and 0 bases from J, with 12 bases between. Germline V CDR1 and CDR2: LNHDA, SQIVND (reference sequence). The CDR3 sequence is 17 residues long. Researchers ran the PCR with 60 Vbeta and 13 Jbeta primers. The method was immunoSEQ multiplex PCR; TCRdb's version includes in-frame clones alone and lacks a portion of them. The sample includes around 230,000 clones, around 80% of them seen just once. Sequencing was performed on PBMCs. The chain is built from TRBV19 and TRBJ1-4, with a weak D call TRBD1 (6 bases). This receptor was obtained from a man between 40 and 49 years old in good health and CMV-seropositive. CDR3 nucleotide sequence: TGTGCCAGTAGTATAGGGGACACGCTAGCAACTAATGAAAAACTGTTTTTT. Its translation: CASSIGDTLATNEKLFF.